The clone carrying this TCR beta chain appeared a few times. TCRdb fed the 5' RACE reads into MiXCR, producing one record per CDR3 protein. This table has under 250,000 distinct CDR3 sequences, around 32% appearing once. The germline V gene encodes CDR1 ENHRY and CDR2 SYGVKD. The CDR3 is 15 amino acids. Trimming removed 6 bases at V and 4 bases at J, with 18 bases between. This specimen belongs to a study of CD8 T cells in ankylosing spondylitis. This TCR derives from a male donor with ankylosing spondylitis or in good health (not recorded which). J is TRBJ2-5 and V is TRBV10-3, with D tentatively TRBD1 (6 bases). Sequencing was performed on blood, either unsorted or a sorted T cell fraction (not recorded which). The CDR3: CAISPGEPPRETQYF. The CDR3 region has the DNA TGTGCCATCAGCCCAGGGGAGCCACCCCGAGAGACCCAGTACTTC.